The 16 T cell receptor beta chains below were found in one sample sequenced in a study of chemoradiotherapy in HPV16-positive cancers. Assay used: immunoSEQ multiplex PCR; TCRdb lists only in-frame clones, some missing. The table includes about 5,400 clones, 89% detected once. The material sequenced was blood, taken from a patient who underwent chemoradiotherapy. The receptors originated from a human donor with HPV-associated anogenital cancer.

This clone was found once. The chain links TRBV7-2 to TRBJ2-5, with 8 bases identical to TRBD1. The CDR3 extends over 14 amino acids. The ends lost 5 bases at V and 1 base at J; junction bases unmatched: 3. CDR1 is SGHTA and CDR2 is FQGNSA in the germline V gene. CDR3 residues: CASSRGQGQETQYF. CDR3 DNA: TGTGCCAGCAGCCGAGGACAGGGCCAAGAGACCCAGTACTTC.

This chain connects TRBV6-1 to TRBJ1-5, with D unresolved. The CDR3 sequence is 12 residues long. Per germline, CDR1 MNHNS and CDR2 SASEGT. V was trimmed by 5 bases and J by 7 bases, leaving 9 bases between them. CDR3 residues: CASSTMGQPQHF. CDR3 bases: TGTGCCAGCAGTACAATGGGGCAGCCCCAGCATTTT.

The V call is TRBV7-9, the J call TRBJ2-5; 14 bases agree with TRBD2. The trim removed 5 bases at V and 5 bases at J, leaving 7 bases unmatched. The CDR3 contains 16 residues. Germline V gives CDR1 SEHNR, CDR2 FQNEAQ (reference sequence). DNA for the CDR3: TGTGCCAGCAGCCCCGGGACTAGCGGGAGTGTTGAGACCCAGTACTTC. Translation gives CASSPGTSGSVETQYF.

The chain employs TRBV6-5 and TRBJ1-6, with 8 bases lining up with TRBD1. Germline loops: CDR1 MNHEY, CDR2 SVGAGI. This CDR3 spans 15 amino acids. J gave up 7 bases and V 5 bases, and 7 bases lay outside the gene matches. In nucleotides, the CDR3 is TGTGCCAGCAGTCAGGGGGCTTTGGGGAATTCACCCCTCCACTTT. Translating gives CASSQGALGNSPLHF.

The chain is built from TRBV19 and TRBJ2-3; D might be TRBD1 (6 bases). In germline, CDR1 is LNHDA, CDR2 SQIVND (reference sequence). This CDR3 is 15 amino acids long. Trimming removed 4 bases at V and 2 bases at J, with 13 bases between. CDR3 amino acids: CASSTLTGHTDTQYF. CDR3 coding DNA: TGTGCCAGTAGTACACTGACAGGACACACAGATACGCAGTATTTT.

This clone was counted only a few times. The chain carries TRBV9 and TRBJ1-1; the D is unclear. V was trimmed by 0 bases and J by 7 bases, leaving 10 bases between them. The CDR3 has 13 residues. Looked up from germline, CDR1 is SGDLS and CDR2 is YYNGEE. CDR3 amino acids: CASSVESAGEAFF. As DNA, the CDR3 is TGTGCCAGCAGCGTAGAATCGGCGGGTGAAGCTTTCTTT. Complete variable domain (other parts from reference TRBV9 and TRBJ1-1): DSGVTQTPKHLITATGQRVTLRCSPRSGDLSVYWYQQSLDQGLQFLIQYYNGEERAKGNILERFSAQQFPDLHSELNLSSLELGDSALYFCASSVESAGEAFFGQGTRLTVV.

This chain uses TRBV19 with TRBJ1-4, with a weak D call TRBD1 (6 bases). Germline V lookup: CDR1 LNHDA, CDR2 SQIVND (reference sequence). This CDR3 has 15 residues. V was trimmed by 6 bases and J by 7 bases, leaving 18 bases between them. CDR3 protein: CASSPGAGLGEKLFF. CDR3 bases: TGTGCCAGTAGCCCAGGGGCGGGATTAGGTGAAAAACTGTTTTTT.

The V gene is TRBV7-2, the J gene TRBJ2-1; 8 positions match TRBD2. CDR1 is SGHTA and CDR2 is FQGNSA in the germline V gene. V lost 4 bases, J lost 3 bases, and 14 bases stayed unmatched. This CDR3 is 18 amino acids long. The CDR3 region has the DNA TGTGCCAGCAGCTCCGTGGGGTTAAGAGCGGGAGTCTACAATGAGCAGTTCTTC. Encoded protein: CASSSVGLRAGVYNEQFF.

The gene calls are TRBV30 and TRBJ1-3; D gene unclear. Trimming stripped 2 bases from V and 4 bases from J, with 9 bases between. The CDR3 is 13 amino acids. Germline loops: CDR1 GTSNPN, CDR2 SVGIG (reference sequence). CDR3 sequence: CAWSRQSGNTIYF. In DNA form, the CDR3 reads TGTGCCTGGAGTCGGCAGTCCGGAAACACCATATATTTT.

This chain links TRBV6-1 with TRBJ1-1; 11 bases match TRBD1. CDR3 length: 15 amino acids. The V segment lost 6 bases and the J segment 3 bases; nucleotides outside the gene matches: 6. Germline V CDR1 and CDR2: MNHNS, SASEGT. The CDR3 sequence is CASRDSGQGDTEAFF. As DNA, the CDR3 is TGTGCCAGCAGGGATTCGGGACAGGGGGACACTGAAGCTTTCTTT.

This clone has only one observation. V gene TRBV6-1 combines with J gene TRBJ2-2, with 12 bases lining up with TRBD2. Germline trimming cut 7 bases from V and 7 bases from J; bases unmatched to any gene: 7. Germline V CDR1 and CDR2: MNHNS, SASEGT. This CDR3 comprises 15 residues. CDR3 sequence: CASTLAGGPGGELFF. DNA for the CDR3: TGTGCCAGCACCCTAGCGGGGGGGCCGGGCGGGGAGCTGTTTTTT.

The V and J genes are TRBV5-3 and TRBJ2-1; 9 nucleotides match TRBD2. TRBV5-3 is an ORF, and what it does is uncertain. Trimming removed 0 bases from V and 4 bases from J; junction bases left unmatched: 2. The CDR3 sequence is 15 residues long. The chain's CDR3 is CARSLGGLAYNEQFF. The CDR3 coding sequence is TGTGCCAGAAGCTTGGGGGGACTAGCTTACAATGAGCAGTTCTTC.

The chain links TRBV6-1 to TRBJ1-6, with D uncertain. In germline, CDR1 is MNHNS, CDR2 SASEGT. This CDR3 is built from 14 residues. The V end lost 4 bases, the J end lost 6 bases, and 10 bases lay between the germline ends. The CDR3 DNA follows: TGTGCCAGCAGTGCGATACTGATTAATTCACCCCTCCACTTT. Protein: CASSAILINSPLHF.

This clone was picked up one time. The rearrangement links TRBV7-6 to TRBJ2-3, with TRBD2 identical over 13 bases. Germline CDR1 is SGHVS and CDR2 is FNYEAQ. There are 19 residues in the CDR3. Unmatched junction bases numbered 10, after V lost 0 bases and J lost 4 bases. The CDR3, as DNA: TGTGCCAGCAGCTTAGCTTGGACTAGCGGGAGTCGGTTGGCAGATACGCAGTATTTT. Encoded protein: CASSLAWTSGSRLADTQYF.

The genes are TRBV6-1 and TRBJ1-1; D is uncertain. Per the germline V gene, CDR1 is MNHNS and CDR2 is SASEGT. The V end was cut by 5 bases, the J end by 4 bases, with 8 bases between. The CDR3 totals 12 residues. The CDR3 region has the DNA TGTGCCAGCAGTAGTCGTCCCACTGAAGCTTTCTTT. Amino acids: CASSSRPTEAFF.

This chain uses TRBV12-2 with TRBJ2-1; TRBD2 reflects the table's D call only, with no check against the DNA. TRBV12-2 is a recognized pseudogene. The CDR3 contains 13 residues. The CDR3 nucleotides are TGTGCAAGTCGCTTATACCAGCGCAATGAGCAGTTCTTC. It encodes CASRLYQRNEQFF.